Sequencing of this TCR beta chain was carried out in a study of T cell changes during pregnancy in multiple sclerosis. TCRdb keeps only in-frame clones here, not all; method: immunoSEQ multiplex PCR. The data hold about 70,000 clones, with around 94% observed a single time. V dropped 0 bases and J dropped 1 base, with 13 bases sitting between them. Germline V gene sequence: CDR1 SGHDT, CDR2 YYEEEE. This CDR3 region has 16 residues. The material was peripheral blood, obtained in the third trimester of pregnancy. This TCR was recovered from a female donor with multiple sclerosis, enrolled in a pregnancy study. This chain links TRBV5-6 with TRBJ2-5; D not resolved. CDR3: CASSLGPRRPQETQYF. In nucleotides, the CDR3 is TGTGCCAGCAGCTTGGGTCCGCGCAGGCCCCAAGAGACCCAGTACTTC. Using reference TRBV5-6 and TRBJ2-5 for the parts outside the CDR3, the full variable domain is DAGVTQSPTHLIKTRGQQVTLRCSPKSGHDTVSWYQQALGQGPQFIFQYYEEEERQRGNFPDRFSGHQFPNYSSELNVNALLLGDSALYLCASSLGPRRPQETQYFGPGTRLLVL.